A selection of T cell receptor beta chains follows, all from one sample in a study of identical twins. TCRdb re-called the 5' RACE reads with MiXCR, one entry per CDR3 protein. The sample contains 500,000 to 650,000 distinct CDR3 sequences, just over 7% of which appear only once. Another study also made use of these data, one on yellow fever vaccine responses in identical twins.

Sequencing was carried out using PBMCs. These receptors originate from a woman younger than 30 in good health. Both conserved end residues are part of each CDR3. The order of the fields is clone size, J gene, D gene, CDR3 length, V gene, CDR3 DNA, CDR3 protein. A D gene is named only where the DNA matches it firmly. Clone size is stated in some rows and not others, as once, few, many or a class when expanded.

clone size: few; J gene: TRBJ2-5; D gene: .; CDR3 length: 15; V gene: TRBV27; CDR3 DNA: TGTGCCAGCAGTTTTTTTGCGGGTAGCCGAGAGACCCAGTACTTC; CDR3 protein: CASSFFAGSRETQYF
clone size: many; J gene: TRBJ1-1; D gene: .; CDR3 length: 13; V gene: TRBV24-1; CDR3 DNA: TGTGCCACCAGGGAACAGGGCCACACTGAAGCTTTCTTT; CDR3 protein: CATREQGHTEAFF
clone size: few; J gene: TRBJ2-3; D gene: TRBD2; CDR3 length: 14; V gene: TRBV20-1; CDR3 DNA: TGCAGTGCTGCCGGACTAGATTTTATTGGTACGCAGTATTTT; CDR3 protein: CSAAGLDFIGTQYF
clone size: .; J gene: TRBJ2-1; D gene: .; CDR3 length: 16; V gene: TRBV5-5; CDR3 DNA: TGTGCCAGCAGCTTGGACCGGACACCTTCCTACAATGAGCAGTTCTTC; CDR3 protein: CASSLDRTPSYNEQFF
clone size: many; J gene: TRBJ2-1; D gene: TRBD2; CDR3 length: 15; V gene: TRBV10-3; CDR3 DNA: TGTGCCATCAGTGTCCCGGGACTAGCGGACAATGAGCAGTTCTTC; CDR3 protein: CAISVPGLADNEQFF
clone size: .; J gene: TRBJ2-1; D gene: .; CDR3 length: 14; V gene: TRBV25-1; CDR3 DNA: TGTGCCAGCAGGGGTGGGGTTGGGACGAATGAGCAGTTCTTC; CDR3 protein: CASRGGVGTNEQFF
clone size: few; J gene: TRBJ2-1; D gene: .; CDR3 length: 13; V gene: TRBV6-2/TRBV6-3; CDR3 DNA: TGTGCCAGCAAGTTGAGCTCCTACAATGAGCAGTTCTTC; CDR3 protein: CASKLSSYNEQFF
clone size: many; J gene: TRBJ1-5; D gene: TRBD1; CDR3 length: 17; V gene: TRBV4-2; CDR3 DNA: TGTGCCAGCAGCCCGGGGACAGGGGAGGCGAGCAATCAGCCCCAGCATTTT; CDR3 protein: CASSPGTGEASNQPQHF
clone size: .; J gene: TRBJ2-3; D gene: .; CDR3 length: 14; V gene: TRBV7-8; CDR3 DNA: TGTGCCAGCAGCTTAGAGGGAGACACAGATACGCAGTATTTT; CDR3 protein: CASSLEGDTDTQYF
clone size: many; J gene: TRBJ2-1; D gene: TRBD1; CDR3 length: 20; V gene: TRBV10-2; CDR3 DNA: TGCGCCAGTTTCCTACAGGGGCCACGGACTCAATCGAGCTCCTACAATGAGCAGTTCTTC; CDR3 protein: CASFLQGPRTQSSSYNEQFF
clone size: few; J gene: TRBJ2-1; D gene: .; CDR3 length: 14; V gene: TRBV4-1; CDR3 DNA: TGCGCCAGCAGCCAAGCGGACAGCATCAATGAGCAGTTCTTC; CDR3 protein: CASSQADSINEQFF
clone size: few; J gene: TRBJ2-1; D gene: .; CDR3 length: 15; V gene: TRBV20-1; CDR3 DNA: TGCAGTGCTAGTGGTCCGCGGGCGGCTTCTGATGAGCAGTTCTTC; CDR3 protein: CSASGPRAASDEQFF
clone size: few; J gene: TRBJ2-7; D gene: .; CDR3 length: 12; V gene: TRBV18; CDR3 DNA: TGTGCCAGCTCACCCCAACACGGCGAGCAGTACTTC; CDR3 protein: CASSPQHGEQYF
clone size: .; J gene: TRBJ2-3; D gene: .; CDR3 length: 18; V gene: TRBV11-2; CDR3 DNA: TGTGCCAGCAGCCAATTTAGTGGACAGAACCGGAACGCAGATACGCAGTATTTT; CDR3 protein: CASSQFSGQNRNADTQYF
clone size: .; J gene: TRBJ2-1; D gene: TRBD2; CDR3 length: 11; V gene: TRBV12-3/TRBV12-4; CDR3 DNA: TGTGCCAGCAGTTTGGGACTAGGGGAGTTCTTC; CDR3 protein: CASSLGLGEFF
clone size: many; J gene: TRBJ2-3; D gene: .; CDR3 length: 15; V gene: TRBV12-3/TRBV12-4; CDR3 DNA: TGTGCCAGCAGTCCCCACAGCGGTTGGACAGATACGCAGTATTTT; CDR3 protein: CASSPHSGWTDTQYF
clone size: .; J gene: TRBJ2-2; D gene: TRBD2; CDR3 length: 17; V gene: TRBV7-9; CDR3 DNA: TGTGCCAGCAGCCCCCAAAAGTTAGCGGGAGTTACCGGGGAGCTGTTTTTT; CDR3 protein: CASSPQKLAGVTGELFF
clone size: many; J gene: TRBJ2-3; D gene: .; CDR3 length: 15; V gene: TRBV5-1; CDR3 DNA: TGCGCCAGCAGCGCGACAGAGGAGGTCACAGATACGCAGTATTTT; CDR3 protein: CASSATEEVTDTQYF
clone size: many; J gene: TRBJ1-2; D gene: .; CDR3 length: 12; V gene: TRBV12-3/TRBV12-4; CDR3 DNA: TGTGCCAGCAGCCAGGGGTCCGCTGGCTACACCTTC; CDR3 protein: CASSQGSAGYTF
clone size: many; J gene: TRBJ2-4; D gene: .; CDR3 length: 16; V gene: TRBV12-3/TRBV12-4; CDR3 DNA: TGTGCCAGCAGTTTAAGTTCGGGGGGCCGGGGAAACATTCAGTACTTC; CDR3 protein: CASSLSSGGRGNIQYF
clone size: few; J gene: TRBJ2-1; D gene: .; CDR3 length: 14; V gene: TRBV2; CDR3 DNA: TGTGCCAGCAGTGATAGGGACACAAGCAATGAGCAGTTCTTC; CDR3 protein: CASSDRDTSNEQFF
clone size: .; J gene: TRBJ1-6; D gene: .; CDR3 length: 12; V gene: TRBV27; CDR3 DNA: TGTGCCAGCAGTTTACTAGGCGCACCCCTCCACTTT; CDR3 protein: CASSLLGAPLHF
clone size: .; J gene: TRBJ2-1; D gene: .; CDR3 length: 16; V gene: TRBV5-1; CDR3 DNA: TGCGCCAGCACCCACTTTTCCGAACTCCCCTCAGGTGAGCAGTTCTTC; CDR3 protein: CASTHFSELPSGEQFF
clone size: few; J gene: TRBJ2-5; D gene: TRBD2; CDR3 length: 15; V gene: TRBV29-1; CDR3 DNA: TGCAGCGTTGATAGCGGGGGGGGAATGAGAGAGACCCAGTACTTC; CDR3 protein: CSVDSGGGMRETQYF
clone size: .; J gene: TRBJ2-3; D gene: .; CDR3 length: 18; V gene: TRBV5-1; CDR3 DNA: TGCGCCAGCAGGCAAAACACCCTACTAGCCGGTTACACAGATACGCAGTATTTT; CDR3 protein: CASRQNTLLAGYTDTQYF
clone size: .; J gene: TRBJ2-3; D gene: TRBD2; CDR3 length: 14; V gene: TRBV7-9; CDR3 DNA: TGTGCCAGCAGCTCGGGACTATCCCCAGATACGCAGTATTTT; CDR3 protein: CASSSGLSPDTQYF
clone size: .; J gene: TRBJ2-3; D gene: .; CDR3 length: 15; V gene: TRBV5-6; CDR3 DNA: TGTGCCAGCAGCTTTCGGGATCCCCCCACAGATACGCAGTATTTT; CDR3 protein: CASSFRDPPTDTQYF
clone size: few; J gene: TRBJ2-7; D gene: .; CDR3 length: 16; V gene: TRBV28; CDR3 DNA: TGTGCCAGCAGTAGAGAGTACAGGATAGCCTCCTACGAGCAGTACTTC; CDR3 protein: CASSREYRIASYEQYF
clone size: .; J gene: TRBJ2-3; D gene: TRBD2; CDR3 length: 15; V gene: TRBV7-3; CDR3 DNA: TGTGCCAGCAGCAACGGACTAGCGATCGGGGATACGCAGTATTTT; CDR3 protein: CASSNGLAIGDTQYF
clone size: .; J gene: TRBJ1-2; D gene: .; CDR3 length: 13; V gene: TRBV6-2/TRBV6-3; CDR3 DNA: TGTGCCAGCAGTTACGAGGATTACTATGGCTACACCTTC; CDR3 protein: CASSYEDYYGYTF
clone size: many; J gene: TRBJ1-6; D gene: .; CDR3 length: 16; V gene: TRBV3-1; CDR3 DNA: TGTGCCAGCAGACGCGGTTCAGGGTCGAATCATTCACCCCTCCACTTT; CDR3 protein: CASRRGSGSNHSPLHF
clone size: few; J gene: TRBJ1-2; D gene: .; CDR3 length: 13; V gene: TRBV3-1; CDR3 DNA: TGTGCCAGCAGCCAAGCTCAGATGTATGGCTACACCTTC; CDR3 protein: CASSQAQMYGYTF
clone size: few; J gene: TRBJ2-1; D gene: TRBD2; CDR3 length: 16; V gene: TRBV9; CDR3 DNA: TGTGCCAGCAGCACAGGGGGGACTAGCGGGCTCCATGAGCAGTTCTTC; CDR3 protein: CASSTGGTSGLHEQFF
clone size: many; J gene: TRBJ2-1; D gene: .; CDR3 length: 11; V gene: TRBV29-1; CDR3 DNA: TGCAGCGTCGTAAATTACAATGAGCAGTTCTTC; CDR3 protein: CSVVNYNEQFF
clone size: few; J gene: TRBJ1-1; D gene: .; CDR3 length: 12; V gene: TRBV29-1; CDR3 DNA: TGCAGCGTCCCCGGACAGCGCACTGAAGCTTTCTTT; CDR3 protein: CSVPGQRTEAFF
clone size: many; J gene: TRBJ2-1; D gene: TRBD2; CDR3 length: 14; V gene: TRBV20-1; CDR3 DNA: TGCAGTGCTAGTGGTCTAGCGGGATGGGATGAGCAGTTCTTC; CDR3 protein: CSASGLAGWDEQFF
clone size: .; J gene: TRBJ2-2; D gene: TRBD2; CDR3 length: 13; V gene: TRBV20-1; CDR3 DNA: TGCAGTGCTAGAGATAGCGGGACCGGGGAGCTGTTTTTT; CDR3 protein: CSARDSGTGELFF
clone size: many; J gene: TRBJ2-1; D gene: TRBD2; CDR3 length: 15; V gene: TRBV5-1; CDR3 DNA: TGCGCCAGCAGCTTGTGGGGGGGATCCTACAATGAGCAGTTCTTC; CDR3 protein: CASSLWGGSYNEQFF
clone size: .; J gene: TRBJ2-1; D gene: .; CDR3 length: 15; V gene: TRBV6-1; CDR3 DNA: TGTGCCAGCAGCCCGCTTGGGAGTGAGTACAATGAGCAGTTCTTC; CDR3 protein: CASSPLGSEYNEQFF
clone size: few; J gene: TRBJ2-7; D gene: .; CDR3 length: 16; V gene: TRBV7-9; CDR3 DNA: TGTGCCAGCAGCTTATCCTCCGGACGTAGCTCCTACGAGCAGTACTTC; CDR3 protein: CASSLSSGRSSYEQYF
clone size: many; J gene: TRBJ2-3; D gene: TRBD1; CDR3 length: 17; V gene: TRBV25-1; CDR3 DNA: TGTGCCAGCAGTGAATATTGGGGACAGGGGGTATCAGATACGCAGTATTTT; CDR3 protein: CASSEYWGQGVSDTQYF
clone size: .; J gene: TRBJ1-1; D gene: .; CDR3 length: 14; V gene: TRBV20-1; CDR3 DNA: TGCAGTGCTAGACAGACATGGGTACGAACTGAAGCTTTCTTT; CDR3 protein: CSARQTWVRTEAFF